The 27 T cell receptor beta chains given below trace back to one sample, sequenced in a study of human T cells and chemical hapten exposure. RNA extraction used unfractionated whole blood as the source of total RNA. TCRdb redid the calling of the 5' RACE reads with MiXCR, one entry per CDR3 protein. The table includes about 110,000 distinct CDR3 sequences, approximately 20% detected once. Receptors originate from a human donor in good health.

The CDR3 DNA reads as TGTGCCATCAGTGAGTCGATCCAGAGCTATGGCTACACCTTC. Translating gives CAISESIQSYGYTF. This chain uses TRBV10-3 with TRBJ1-2, with unresolved D. Germline V gene data show CDR1 as ENHRY and CDR2 as SYGVKD. V was trimmed by 0 bases and J by 4 bases, leaving 9 bases between them. This CDR3 is built from 14 residues.

This clonotype was picked up a small number of times. The gene calls are TRBV10-3 and TRBJ2-7; the match to TRBD1 covers 9 bases. Germline CDR1 is ENHRY and CDR2 is SYGVKD. Germline trimming cut 3 bases from V and 5 bases from J; bases unmatched to any gene: 8. This CDR3 has 15 residues. CDR3 nucleotide sequence: TGTGCCATCAGTGAATGGGACAGGGAAAGCGACGAGCAGTACTTC. This encodes CAISEWDRESDEQYF.

The V and J genes are TRBV7-8 and TRBJ2-5, with TRBD2 matching over 7 bases. From germline, CDR1 is SGHVS and CDR2 FQNEAQ. The CDR3 totals 13 residues. The trim removed 4 bases at V and 7 bases at J, leaving 6 bases unmatched. The CDR3 nucleotides read TGTGCCAGCAGCTCCCCGGGGGGTGGGACCCAGTACTTC. Translation gives CASSSPGGGTQYF. Complete variable domain (other parts from reference TRBV7-8 and TRBJ2-5): GAGVSQSPRYKVAKRGQDVALRCDPISGHVSLFWYQQALGQGPEFLTYFQNEAQLDKSGLPSDRFFAERPEGSVSTLKIQRTQQEDSAVYLCASSSPGGGTQYFGPGTRLLVL.

This clonotype was counted between two and nine times. CDR3 sequence: CASTAGPSTDTQYF. The CDR3 nucleotides read TGCGCCAGCACTGCGGGCCCTAGCACAGATACGCAGTATTTT. The chain employs TRBV5-1 and TRBJ2-3; a possible D gene is TRBD2 (5 bases). This CDR3 region has 14 residues. V was trimmed by 6 bases and J by 0 bases, leaving 11 bases between them. Germline V gives CDR1 SGHRS, CDR2 YFSETQ.

The rearrangement links TRBV4-2 to TRBJ2-5, with 16 bases fitting TRBD2. Trimming cost V 4 bases and J 5 bases; bases outside gene matches: 7. The CDR3 consists of 17 residues. CDR1 and CDR2 (germline): LGHNA, YNFKEQ. The CDR3 here is CASSLGTSGRGEETQYF. Written as DNA, the CDR3 is TGTGCCAGCAGCCTCGGGACTAGCGGGAGGGGTGAGGAGACCCAGTACTTC.

Only a few counts were recorded for this clonotype. The rearrangement links TRBV13 to TRBJ1-2; 7 positions agree with TRBD1. CDR1 is PRHDT and CDR2 is FYEKMQ in the germline V gene (reference sequence). V shed 5 bases, J shed 2 bases, and the junction held 2 bases outside the gene matches. The CDR3 spans 13 residues. CDR3 in amino acids: CASSVGQNYGYTF. For the CDR3, the DNA is TGTGCCAGCAGCGTGGGACAGAACTATGGCTACACCTTC.

The chain couples TRBV15 to TRBJ2-3; D is tentatively TRBD1 or TRBD2 (5 bases each). Germline-derived CDR1 and CDR2 are LNHNV and YYDKDF (reference sequence). Trimming removed 0 bases at V and 3 bases at J, with 13 bases between. The CDR3 runs to 16 residues. CDR3 DNA sequence: TGTGCCACCAGCAGAGATTCCGGGACCGGGACAGATACGCAGTATTTT. It translates to CATSRDSGTGTDTQYF.

Of note for this clonotype: This sequence may be a read error, since a much larger clone differs from it by one base. The chain joins TRBV9 to TRBJ2-1; 13 nucleotides match TRBD2. CDR3 size: 17 residues. The germline V gene has CDR1 SGDLS and CDR2 YYNGEE. Trimming cost V 6 bases and J 8 bases; bases outside gene matches: 14. CDR3 sequence reads: CASTYTGTSGIRDEQFF. CDR3 nucleotide sequence: TGTGCCAGCACCTACACCGGGACTAGCGGGATAAGGGATGAGCAGTTCTTC.

The chain recombines TRBV6-2 or TRBV6-3 with TRBJ2-3; 11 bases are a match to TRBD2. Germline values: CDR1 MNHEY, CDR2 SVGEGT. This CDR3 region has 16 residues. J was trimmed by 6 bases and V by 2 bases; bases with no gene match: 7. The CDR3 loop reads CASSYELAGVPDTQYF. As DNA, the CDR3 is TGTGCCAGCAGTTACGAACTAGCGGGAGTTCCCGATACGCAGTATTTT.

J is TRBJ1-3 and V is TRBV12-3 or TRBV12-4; possibly TRBD1 for D (5 bases). This CDR3 spans 14 amino acids. Trimming shortened V by 6 bases and J by 1 base, and 10 bases separated the two germline ends. The CDR3 loop reads CASRGPDSGNTIYF. The CDR3 nucleotides read TGTGCCAGCAGGGGGCCCGATTCTGGAAACACCATATATTTT.

The V call is TRBV6-5, the J call TRBJ1-5; possible D gene TRBD1, 5 bases. The V and J ends lost 4 bases and 6 bases respectively, with 13 bases between them. The CDR3 extends over 14 amino acids. Germline CDR1 and CDR2: MNHEY and SVGAGI. This CDR3 reads CASSFRGAGQPQHF. In DNA form, the CDR3 reads TGTGCCAGCAGTTTTCGAGGGGCTGGTCAGCCCCAGCATTTT.

The chain joins TRBV29-1 to TRBJ2-7, with D unresolved. CDR1 and CDR2 (germline): SQVTM, ANQGSEA. This CDR3 is 13 amino acids long. Trimming took 4 bases from V and 0 from J, leaving 10 bases between them. The DNA of the CDR3 is TGCAGCGTTGGTCACGTTAGCTCCTACGAGCAGTACTTC. It encodes CSVGHVSSYEQYF.

This chain joins TRBV18 and TRBJ2-6; D is undetermined. The CDR3 has 15 amino acids. V was cut by 3 bases and J by 2 bases, with 8 bases left in between. Germline assignment: CDR1 KGHSH and CDR2 LQKENI. The CDR3 sequence: CASSPGWTGANVLTF. In DNA form, the CDR3 reads TGTGCCAGCTCACCCGGTTGGACTGGGGCCAACGTCCTGACTTTC.

CDR3 sequence reads: CASSEAGTGGASSGANVLTF. CDR3 nucleotides: TGTGCCAGCAGTGAAGCGGGGACAGGGGGCGCAAGCTCTGGGGCCAACGTCCTGACTTTC. This chain links TRBV6-1 with TRBJ2-6; 12 nucleotides agree with TRBD1. This CDR3 contains 20 residues. Germline CDR1 and CDR2: MNHNS and SASEGT. With 0 bases clipped from V and 0 bases from J, the junction kept 6 bases outside the gene matches.

This clonotype was counted only a few times. The V and J genes are TRBV4-1 and TRBJ1-5; perhaps TRBD1 as D (5 bases). Germline V gives CDR1 MGHRA, CDR2 YSYEKL. This CDR3 has 17 amino acids. V was clipped by 7 bases and J by 1 base, with 20 bases between them. The CDR3 DNA follows: TGCGCCAGCATGCAAAGCCTAGAGACAGCGAGCAATCAGCCCCAGCATTTT. Amino acids: CASMQSLETASNQPQHF.

The chain joins TRBV7-9 to TRBJ2-3, with 10 bases fitting TRBD2. CDR3 length equals 16 residues. Germline V gives CDR1 SEHNR, CDR2 FQNEAQ (reference sequence). Trimming removed 5 bases from V and 0 bases from J; junction bases left unmatched: 5. CDR3 amino acids: CASSGGLAESTDTQYF. The DNA for the CDR3 is TGTGCCAGCAGCGGCGGACTAGCGGAGAGCACAGATACGCAGTATTTT.

This clonotype was seen a few times. This chain uses TRBV11-1 with TRBJ2-3, with unresolved D. The CDR3 has 17 residues. Trimming removed 3 bases from V and 10 bases from J, with 26 bases in between. Germline CDR1 is SGHAT and CDR2 is FQDESV (reference sequence). The CDR3 loop is CASSLYPTSHPMEAQYF. CDR3 bases: TGTGCCAGCAGCTTGTATCCGACGTCCCACCCTATGGAAGCGCAGTATTTT.

This clonotype was counted a few times. The chain uses TRBV18 and TRBJ2-4; tentatively, D is TRBD2 (6 bases). The CDR3 is 15 amino acids. The germline gives CDR1 KGHSH, CDR2 LQKENI. The V gene lost 3 bases and the J gene lost 0 bases, with 9 bases spanning the gap. CDR3 nucleotides: TGTGCCAGCTCACCCCCGGGACTAGCCAAAAACATTCAGTACTTC. This translates into CASSPPGLAKNIQYF.

The sample holds a few counts of this clonotype. The J gene is TRBJ2-7, the V gene TRBV6-2 or TRBV6-3; tentatively, D is TRBD2 (5 bases). The V and J ends lost 6 bases and 2 bases respectively, with 8 bases between them. Germline loops: CDR1 MNHEY, CDR2 SVGEGT. The CDR3 is made up of 12 amino acids. The CDR3: CASRDLTYEQYF. The CDR3 bases are TGTGCCAGCAGGGACTTAACCTACGAGCAGTACTTC.

This clonotype was picked up a small number of times. The V and J genes are TRBV6-6 and TRBJ1-2, with D possibly being TRBD1 (5 bases). CDR3 length: 16 amino acids. Germline values: CDR1 MNHNY, CDR2 SVGAGI (reference sequence). Trimming shortened V by 0 bases and J by 1 base, and 12 bases separated the two germline ends. The CDR3: CASSYSAGPLNYGYTF. DNA of the CDR3: TGTGCCAGCAGTTACTCCGCAGGGCCCCTTAACTATGGCTACACCTTC.

This chain links TRBV12-3 or TRBV12-4 with TRBJ1-1; D unclear. The CDR3 totals 14 residues. V dropped 2 bases and J dropped 5 bases, with 12 bases sitting between them. This chain's CDR3 is CASSLLGLGTEAFF. The CDR3 region has the DNA TGTGCCAGCAGTTTACTTGGCCTGGGAACTGAAGCTTTCTTT.

Only a few counts were recorded for this clonotype. V gene TRBV28 combines with J gene TRBJ1-5; 12 nucleotides align to TRBD1. Germline lookup yields CDR1 MDHEN and CDR2 SYDVKM. Losses at the gene ends were 1 base for V and 4 bases for J; bases not matched to a gene: 8. This CDR3 is built from 18 residues. This CDR3 reads CASSLSEGQGASNQPQHF. As DNA, the CDR3 is TGTGCCAGCAGTTTATCAGAGGGACAGGGGGCGTCTAATCAGCCCCAGCATTTT.

This rearrangement joins TRBV29-1 to TRBJ1-3; no clear D. Germline V gene data show CDR1 as SQVTM and CDR2 as ANQGSEA. Trimming cost V 5 bases and J 1 base, with 12 bases left between them. The CDR3 loop spans 14 amino acids. CDR3 sequence reads: CSVRKTGSGNTIYF. Written as DNA, the CDR3 is TGCAGCGTTCGAAAGACCGGGTCTGGAAACACCATATATTTT.

A few counts support this clonotype. The chain combines TRBV19 with TRBJ2-1, with D possibly being TRBD2 (5 bases). V lost 6 bases and J 4 bases, leaving 7 bases between the germline ends. CDR1 is LNHDA, CDR2 SQIVND, per germline (reference sequence). The CDR3 is 12 amino acids. The CDR3 region has the DNA TGTGCCAGTAGGGGAGTTTACAATGAGCAGTTCTTC. This encodes CASRGVYNEQFF. Full variable domain (remainder filled in from reference TRBV19 and TRBJ2-1): DGGITQSPKYLFRKEGQNVTLSCEQNLNHDAMYWYRQDPGQGLRLIYYSQIVNDFQKGDIAEGYSVSREKKESFPLTVTSAQKNPTAFYLCASRGVYNEQFFGPGTRLTVL.

This clonotype was observed a handful of times. V and J are TRBV7-3 and TRBJ2-1; the match to TRBD2 covers 12 bases. The germline gives CDR1 SGHTA, CDR2 FQGTGA. J lost 7 bases, V lost 5 bases, and 6 bases had no gene match. The CDR3 has 15 amino acids. Here the CDR3 reads CASSTGLAGMNEQFF. CDR3 coding DNA: TGTGCCAGCAGCACTGGACTAGCGGGAATGAATGAGCAGTTCTTC.

CDR3 loop: CASSFGGGKNIQYF. Here the CDR3 DNA reads TGTGCCAGCAGCTTTGGGGGGGGCAAAAACATTCAGTACTTC. The V and J genes are TRBV13 and TRBJ2-4, with TRBD2 matching over 7 bases. The J segment lost 3 bases and the V segment lost 3 bases, leaving 2 bases of the junction unmatched. This CDR3 has 14 amino acids. Germline loops: CDR1 PRHDT, CDR2 FYEKMQ (reference sequence). The variable domain in full, completed from reference TRBV13 and TRBJ2-4, reads AAGVIQSPRHLIKEKRETATLKCYPIPRHDTVYWYQQGPGQDPQFLISFYEKMQSDKGSIPDRFSAQQFSDYHSELNMSSLELGDSALYFCASSFGGGKNIQYFGAGTRLSVL.

The chain combines TRBV20-1 with TRBJ2-3, with D possibly being TRBD2 (6 bases). Germline loops: CDR1 DFQATT, CDR2 SNEGSKA (reference sequence). The CDR3 sequence is 14 residues long. The germline V and J ends were trimmed by 4 bases and 4 bases, with 15 bases remaining between them. CDR3 sequence reads: CSAKYIGSADTQYF. The CDR3 DNA is TGCAGTGCTAAGTATATCGGGAGCGCAGATACGCAGTATTTT.